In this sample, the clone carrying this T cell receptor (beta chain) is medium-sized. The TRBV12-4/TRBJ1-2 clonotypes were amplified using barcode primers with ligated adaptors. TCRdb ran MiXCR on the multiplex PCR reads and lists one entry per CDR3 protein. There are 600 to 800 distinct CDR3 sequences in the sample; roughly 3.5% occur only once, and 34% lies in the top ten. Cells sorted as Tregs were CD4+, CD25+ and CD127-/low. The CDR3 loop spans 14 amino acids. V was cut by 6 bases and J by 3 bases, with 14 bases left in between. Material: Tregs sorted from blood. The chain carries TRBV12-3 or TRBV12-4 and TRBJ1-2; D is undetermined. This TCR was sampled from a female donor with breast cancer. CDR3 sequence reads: CASSSPDRYYGYTF. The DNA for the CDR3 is TGTGCCAGCAGCTCACCGGACCGCTACTATGGCTACACCTTC.